This note documents a single T cell receptor (beta chain) sequence. In terms of age and location, participants ranged from roughly 18 to 100 years and lived in about 25 US areas. Participant reports of clinical history set cohort assignment. All recovered Cohort 3 donors got two negative PCRs, got clearance, or saw symptom resolution. This sample was included in a study of blood T cell repertoires in COVID-19. Overall study context: The origin of the acute and convalescent COVID-19 samples was the United States, Italy and Spain.

CDR1 and CDR2 (germline): SGDLS, YYNGEE. V lost 0 bases to trimming and J lost 4 bases; unmatched junction nucleotides: 8. The CDR3 has 16 residues. Assay: immunoSEQ multiplex PCR; the TCRdb copy retains only in-frame clones and omits some. The data show fewer than 350,000 clones, around 90% seen once. The TCR comes from a man in his sixties who had recovered from COVID-19. The sample consisted of PBMCs or T cells enriched from blood (not recorded which). The chain is built from TRBV9 and TRBJ2-5, with 8 positions matching TRBD1. This CDR3 is CASSVVSSGGGETQYF. CDR3 coding DNA: TGTGCCAGCAGCGTAGTTAGTTCAGGGGGCGGAGAGACCCAGTACTTC.